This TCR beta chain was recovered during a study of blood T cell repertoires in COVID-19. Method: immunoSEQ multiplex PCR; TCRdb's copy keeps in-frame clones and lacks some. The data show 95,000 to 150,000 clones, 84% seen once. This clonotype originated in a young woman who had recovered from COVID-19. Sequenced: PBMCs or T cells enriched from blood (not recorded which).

In DNA, the CDR3 is TGTGCCACCAGCACCACGACAGGGGGGATCTACGAGCAGTACTTC. It codes for CATSTTTGGIYEQYF. The V and J genes are TRBV15 and TRBJ2-7; 9 nucleotides agree with TRBD1. The V gene end was trimmed by 4 bases and the J gene end by 3 bases; junction bases not matched to a gene: 7. Germline loops: CDR1 LNHNV, CDR2 YYDKDF (reference sequence). This CDR3 has 15 residues.